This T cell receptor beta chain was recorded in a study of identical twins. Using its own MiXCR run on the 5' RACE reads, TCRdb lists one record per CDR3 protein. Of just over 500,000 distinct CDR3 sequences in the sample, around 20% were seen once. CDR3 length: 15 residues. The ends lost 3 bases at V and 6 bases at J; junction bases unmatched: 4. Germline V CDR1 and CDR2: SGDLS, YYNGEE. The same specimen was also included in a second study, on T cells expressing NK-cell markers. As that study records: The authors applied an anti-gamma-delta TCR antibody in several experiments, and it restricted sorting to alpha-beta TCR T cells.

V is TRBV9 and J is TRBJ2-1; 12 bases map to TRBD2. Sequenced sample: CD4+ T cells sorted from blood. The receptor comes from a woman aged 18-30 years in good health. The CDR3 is CASSARLAGANEQFF. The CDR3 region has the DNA TGTGCCAGCAGCGCCAGACTAGCGGGAGCCAATGAGCAGTTCTTC.